This record covers a single T cell receptor beta chain. In the original processing: It was from reference gene primer amplification that nucleated cell counts were estimated. Only in-frame clones appear in the TCRdb table, and some are missing; sequencing was by immunoSEQ multiplex PCR. D and trimming were read from the DNA, whereas the V and J calls and clone size are those reported in that table. The sample includes 250,000 to 350,000 clones, around 89% of them seen just once. Germline-derived CDR1 and CDR2 are KGHSH and LQKENI. J was trimmed by 4 bases and V by 2 bases; bases with no gene match: 7. CDR3 length: 15 amino acids. The data were obtained in a study of blood T cell repertoires in COVID-19. The wider study: Researchers got acute and convalescent COVID-19 samples from the United States, Italy and Spain.

V and J are TRBV18 and TRBJ1-2, with TRBD1 matching over 7 bases. This TCR derives from a woman aged 25 to 39 who had recovered from COVID-19. The sequencing input was peripheral blood. The CDR3: CASSPSHRGSYGYTF. The CDR3 DNA sequence: TGTGCCAGCTCACCATCACACAGGGGCTCCTATGGCTACACCTTC.